The 3 T cell receptor beta chains reported below all come from one sample, sequenced in a study of neurological immune-mediated disorders. TCRdb analysed the 5' RACE reads with MiXCR anew, one entry per CDR3 protein. This table has 35,000 or so distinct CDR3 sequences, 10% appearing once. The sample consisted of PBMCs. The receptors derive from a woman aged 30 to 39 with HTLV-1-associated myelopathy (HAM/TSP).

At least ten counts were recorded for this clonotype. The V gene is TRBV7-2, the J gene TRBJ2-1; the D is unclear. The germline V gene has CDR1 SGHTA and CDR2 FQGNSA. V dropped 5 bases and J dropped 8 bases, with 16 bases sitting between them. This CDR3 comprises 14 residues. CDR3 in amino acids: CASSQPPRMHEQFF. CDR3 DNA: TGTGCCAGCAGCCAACCACCTAGGATGCATGAGCAGTTCTTC.

The gene calls are TRBV5-1 and TRBJ2-2, with 7 positions matching TRBD2. The CDR3 runs 14 residues. Trimming cost V 4 bases and J 6 bases; bases outside gene matches: 6. Germline values: CDR1 SGHRS, CDR2 YFSETQ. CDR3 DNA sequence: TGCGCCAGCAGCCCTAGCGGTTGTGCCGGGGAGCTGTTTTTT. This codes for CASSPSGCAGELFF.

This clonotype has a count of ten or more. The rearrangement uses TRBV7-8 and TRBJ1-1, with a weak D call TRBD1 (5 bases). The CDR3 sequence is 10 residues long. CDR1 is SGHVS and CDR2 is FQNEAQ in the germline V gene. V was clipped by 8 bases and J by 4 bases, with 5 bases between them. The CDR3 DNA is TGTGCCAGCGGGGGCACTGAAGCTTTCTTT. It specifies CASGGTEAFF.